This T cell receptor (beta chain) was found in a study of shared clonotypes between healthy human individuals. Study-level findings and limits: Expectations were that clonotype sharing among donors would be affected by sequencing depth.

Libraries were prepared by immunoSEQ multiplex PCR; TCRdb keeps only in-frame clonotypes and omits some of them. There are approximately 500,000 clones in the sample; about 96% occur only once, and 0.06% lies in the top ten. Trimming removed 3 bases from V and 6 bases from J, with 9 bases in between. The CDR3 covers 13 residues. Germline CDR1 GTSNPN, CDR2 SVGIG (reference sequence). About this clone itself: The antigen remains undetermined.

This TCR was sampled from a woman in her 30s in good health. Sequencing used naive CD4+ T cells sorted from blood. Specified subset: CD45RA+ positively selected. This chain connects TRBV30 to TRBJ1-6; no clear D. CDR3 sequence reads: CAWRVGSNSPLHF. In DNA, the CDR3 is TGTGCCTGGAGAGTTGGGTCTAATTCACCCCTCCACTTT.